Shown below are 25 T cell receptor beta chains from a single sample sequenced in a study of cytomegalovirus exposure and HLA in healthy donors. Both 60 Vbeta primers and 13 Jbeta primers went into the PCR. Using immunoSEQ multiplex PCR, the repertoire was profiled, and TCRdb retains in-frame clones only, with some absent. The data show 150,000 to 200,000 clones, roughly 73% seen once. Sequenced sample: PBMCs. These TCRs come from a male donor in good health and CMV-seronegative.

The chain has TRBV4-3 and TRBJ2-6; no clear D. The CDR3 runs 16 residues. V lost 1 base to trimming and J lost 0 bases, with 7 bases between them. The germline V gene encodes CDR1 LGHNA and CDR2 YSLEER. The CDR3 region is CASSQGLGSGANVLTF. Written as DNA, the CDR3 is TGCGCCAGCAGCCAAGGACTGGGCTCTGGGGCCAACGTCCTGACTTTC.

The V gene is TRBV6-7, the J gene TRBJ1-5; D might be TRBD1 (5 bases). TRBV6-7 is filed as an ORF, its function uncertain. Deletions cut 7 bases from V and 0 bases from J, with 19 bases between. The CDR3 length is 17 residues. The CDR3 region is CASTSQAGDYSNQPQHF. CDR3 sequence (DNA): TGTGCCAGCACTTCACAGGCGGGGGACTATAGCAATCAGCCCCAGCATTTT.

The chain employs TRBV5-6 and TRBJ1-2, with no clear D. Germline V CDR1 and CDR2: SGHDT, YYEEEE. V shed 3 bases and J shed 4 bases, with 10 bases lying between them. The CDR3 has 13 amino acids. The CDR3 sequence is CASSSGSVYGYTF. The CDR3 DNA sequence: TGTGCCAGCAGCTCTGGGAGCGTCTATGGCTACACCTTC.

The genes are TRBV29-1 and TRBJ2-7; TRBD2 might be the D (6 bases). The CDR3 loop spans 12 amino acids. Trimming removed 4 bases at V and 3 bases at J, with 10 bases between. Germline-derived CDR1 and CDR2 are SQVTM and ANQGSEA. The DNA of the CDR3 is TGCAGCGTTGGGTCTAGCGACTACGAGCAGTACTTC. Its translation: CSVGSSDYEQYF.

The chain uses TRBV4-1 and TRBJ2-3; D gene ambiguous. CDR1 MGHRA and CDR2 YSYEKL come from the germline V gene. The V end was cut by 0 bases, the J end by 0 bases, with 10 bases between. The CDR3 contains 16 residues. In nucleotides, the CDR3 is TGCGCCAGCAGCCAAGAACAATACCCTAGCACAGATACGCAGTATTTT. It translates to CASSQEQYPSTDTQYF.

In this sample, this clone turned up once. This sequence joins TRBV18 and TRBJ2-2; D is unclear. V lost 2 bases and J lost 4, with 11 bases in between. Per the germline V gene, CDR1 is KGHSH and CDR2 is LQKENI. There are 15 residues in the CDR3. Here the CDR3 reads CASSPSSQSTGELFF. CDR3 bases: TGTGCCAGCTCACCAAGTTCACAGAGCACCGGGGAGCTGTTTTTT.

The CDR3 DNA reads as TGTGCCAGCTCACCACCGAGCGGGGGTGCGGGTACTGAAGCTTTCTTT. Translation: CASSPPSGGAGTEAFF. The V gene is TRBV18, the J gene TRBJ1-1; perhaps TRBD1 as D (5 bases). Germline CDR1 and CDR2: KGHSH and LQKENI. Trimming took off 0 bases at V and 5 bases at J, with 16 bases between the two ends. There are 16 residues in the CDR3.

The CDR3, as DNA: TGTGCCAGCAGCGACCAGGGAATTGGTGGCTACACCTTC. Amino acids: CASSDQGIGGYTF. The J gene is TRBJ1-2, the V gene TRBV5-4, with a possible D match to TRBD1 (5 bases). V was shortened by 4 bases and J by 7 bases, with 14 bases between the two germline ends. Germline CDR1 is SGHNT and CDR2 is YYREEE (reference sequence). There are 13 residues in the CDR3.

The chain carries TRBV4-1 and TRBJ1-2; TRBD1 might be the D (6 bases). The CDR3 length is 13 residues. The germline V gene has CDR1 MGHRA and CDR2 YSYEKL. V dropped 4 bases and J dropped 2 bases, with 8 bases sitting between them. CDR3: CASSRGQNYGYTF. In DNA, the CDR3 is TGCGCCAGCAGCCGCGGACAGAACTATGGCTACACCTTC.

The chain links TRBV28 to TRBJ2-5; TRBD1 matches 10 bases. Per the germline V gene, CDR1 is MDHEN and CDR2 is SYDVKM. This CDR3 has 13 amino acids. The J segment lost 7 bases and the V segment lost 5 bases, leaving 4 bases of the junction unmatched. The CDR3 DNA follows: TGTGCCAGCAGTAGACAGGGGGCCGGGACCCAGTACTTC. Translation: CASSRQGAGTQYF.

The chain combines TRBV25-1 with TRBJ2-7; 10 nucleotides agree with TRBD2. The V gene's germline CDR1 is MGHDK and CDR2 SYGVNS. The CDR3 is made up of 15 amino acids. Trimming removed 4 bases from V and 2 bases from J; junction bases left unmatched: 5. The CDR3 reads CASSATSGATYEQYF. CDR3 nucleotide sequence: TGTGCCAGCAGTGCCACTAGCGGGGCTACCTACGAGCAGTACTTC.

The chain employs TRBV13 and TRBJ1-2; D is perhaps TRBD1 (5 bases). This CDR3 is 14 amino acids long. From germline, CDR1 is PRHDT and CDR2 FYEKMQ (reference sequence). V gave up 0 bases and J gave up 8 bases, with 13 bases separating them. As DNA, the CDR3 is TGTGCCAGCAGCTTAGGGCAGGGTGTAGAGGGCTACACCTTC. Its translation: CASSLGQGVEGYTF.

V is TRBV2 and J is TRBJ2-7; D not certain. V shed 3 bases and J shed 0 bases, with 6 bases lying between them. The CDR3 consists of 13 residues. Germline V gene sequence: CDR1 SNHLY, CDR2 FYNNEI. CDR3 sequence (DNA): TGTGCCAGCAGTGATACTCTCTCCTACGAGCAGTACTTC. It codes for CASSDTLSYEQYF.

This clone was observed a single time. The chain is built from TRBV11-2 and TRBJ1-1; 10 nucleotides align to TRBD1. V dropped 2 bases and J dropped 3; count of bases not matched to a gene: 9. CDR1 SGHAT and CDR2 FQNNGV come from the germline V gene. The CDR3 is 17 amino acids. The CDR3 region is CASSLWRGQGRDTEAFF. The CDR3 coding sequence is TGTGCCAGCAGCTTATGGCGGGGACAGGGGCGGGACACTGAAGCTTTCTTT.

The V gene is TRBV4-1, the J gene TRBJ2-7; 12 bases agree with TRBD2. The V and J ends lost 1 base and 6 bases, in that order; junction bases with no gene match: 10. The CDR3 consists of 17 residues. The germline V gene has CDR1 MGHRA and CDR2 YSYEKL. CDR3 nucleotides: TGCGCCAGCAGCCAAGGCCGGCGGACTAGCGGGATCAGCGAGCAGTACTTC. Its translation is CASSQGRRTSGISEQYF.

The chain joins TRBV5-5 to TRBJ1-4; TRBD1 matches 8 bases. After removal of 5 bases from V and 8 bases from J, the junction contained 8 bases not matched to a gene. The CDR3 is 14 amino acids. Germline assignment: CDR1 SGHKS and CDR2 YYEKEE (reference sequence). The CDR3 bases are TGTGCCAGCAGATCGCAGGGGGCGTACGAAAAACTGTTTTTT. It encodes CASRSQGAYEKLFF.

This chain connects TRBV18 to TRBJ2-1; a weak D match, TRBD1 (7 bases). The germline CDR1 and CDR2 sequences are KGHSH and LQKENI. V gave up 4 bases and J gave up 5 bases, with 9 bases separating them. The CDR3 runs to 13 residues. The CDR3 sequence: CASSRRGDNEQFF. In nucleotides, the CDR3 is TGTGCCAGCTCACGCAGGGGGGACAATGAGCAGTTCTTC.

The table lists this clone with a few counts. The V and J genes are TRBV28 and TRBJ1-5; TRBD1 matches 7 bases. In germline, CDR1 is MDHEN, CDR2 SYDVKM. Unmatched junction bases numbered 11, after V lost 6 bases and J lost 9 bases. This CDR3 comprises 14 residues. This CDR3 is CASSPTGTGGPQHF. The CDR3, as DNA: TGTGCCAGCAGCCCGACAGGGACCGGGGGGCCCCAGCATTTT.

This chain joins TRBV5-1 and TRBJ1-2, with D possibly being TRBD1 (5 bases). There are 15 residues in the CDR3. V shed 0 bases and J shed 4 bases, with 13 bases lying between them. Germline loops: CDR1 SGHRS, CDR2 YFSETQ. The CDR3 sequence: CASSLEAGTVYGYTF. The CDR3, as DNA: TGCGCCAGCAGCTTGGAAGCCGGGACTGTCTATGGCTACACCTTC.

A single count supports this clone. The CDR3 DNA follows: TGTGCCAGCAGCCGGGACTCCACAGATACGCAGTATTTT. Its translation: CASSRDSTDTQYF. The chain is built from TRBV6-5 and TRBJ2-3, with D possibly matching TRBD2 (6 bases). V dropped 6 bases and J dropped 2 bases, with 9 bases sitting between them. The CDR3 contains 13 residues. Germline values: CDR1 MNHEY, CDR2 SVGAGI.

The chain combines TRBV5-8 with TRBJ1-5, with D hard to call. CDR1 and CDR2 (germline): SGHTS, YDEGEE. There are 15 residues in the CDR3. Between the trimmed V and J ends, which lost 0 bases and 3 bases, there was a span of 10 bases. The CDR3 sequence is CASSLGQSVNQPQHF. The CDR3 DNA reads as TGTGCCAGCAGCTTGGGGCAGTCAGTCAATCAGCCCCAGCATTTT. Using reference TRBV5-8 and TRBJ1-5 for the parts outside the CDR3, the full variable domain is EAGVTQSPTHLIKTRGQQATLRCSPISGHTSVYWYQQALGLGLQFLLWYDEGEERNRGNFPPRFSGRQFPNYSSELNVNALELEDSALYLCASSLGQSVNQPQHFGDGTRLSIL.

The chain uses TRBV6-6 and TRBJ1-1; D is perhaps TRBD1 (6 bases). Germline V gene data show CDR1 as MNHNY and CDR2 as SVGAGI (reference sequence). The V end lost 6 bases, the J end lost 4 bases, and 12 bases lay between the germline ends. The CDR3 length is 13 residues. CDR3 nucleotides: TGTGCCAGCAGCTCAGGGGTCCCCACTGAAGCTTTCTTT. Residues: CASSSGVPTEAFF.

The chain couples TRBV6-5 to TRBJ2-5, with 10 bases aligning to TRBD2. From germline, CDR1 is MNHEY and CDR2 SVGAGI. V was pared by 5 bases and J by 3 bases, with 6 bases of the junction left unmatched. This CDR3 contains 15 residues. For the CDR3, the DNA is TGTGCCAGCAGTCCACGGACTAGCGGAGAAGAGACCCAGTACTTC. It specifies CASSPRTSGEETQYF.

The chain couples TRBV5-1 to TRBJ2-5; D remains unclear. Trimming removed 0 bases from V and 2 bases from J, with 11 bases in between. Germline loops: CDR1 SGHRS, CDR2 YFSETQ. There are 15 residues in the CDR3. CDR3 nucleotide sequence: TGCGCCAGCAGCTTGGCCGTGACTCCACAAGAGACCCAGTACTTC. Encoded protein: CASSLAVTPQETQYF.

The J gene is TRBJ1-2, the V gene TRBV28; D gene unclear. The CDR3 loop spans 12 amino acids. Germline loops: CDR1 MDHEN, CDR2 SYDVKM. The V and J ends lost 2 bases and 9 bases respectively, with 10 bases between them. CDR3 sequence reads: CASSLEQTRYTF. In DNA form, the CDR3 reads TGTGCCAGCAGTTTAGAACAGACCCGCTACACCTTC.